The source of this TCR beta chain is a study of T cell responses to AZD1222 COVID-19 vaccine. The germline gives CDR1 LGHNT, CDR2 FRNRAP. With 8 bases removed from V and 4 bases from J, the gap between germline ends came to 10 bases. The CDR3 extends over 12 amino acids. Sequenced by immunoSEQ multiplex PCR; TCRdb stores in-frame clones only, minus some. There are under 70,000 clones in the sample; approximately 80% occur only once, and 21% lies in the top ten. This clone has a single count. This sample comprised peripheral blood, obtained on day 0 of AZD1222 vaccination. This chain links TRBV12-5 with TRBJ2-3; D is unclear. This receptor was identified in an adult in good health. The CDR3 here is CASSSGADTQYF. In DNA, the CDR3 is TGTGCTAGTTCGAGTGGGGCAGATACGCAGTATTTT.